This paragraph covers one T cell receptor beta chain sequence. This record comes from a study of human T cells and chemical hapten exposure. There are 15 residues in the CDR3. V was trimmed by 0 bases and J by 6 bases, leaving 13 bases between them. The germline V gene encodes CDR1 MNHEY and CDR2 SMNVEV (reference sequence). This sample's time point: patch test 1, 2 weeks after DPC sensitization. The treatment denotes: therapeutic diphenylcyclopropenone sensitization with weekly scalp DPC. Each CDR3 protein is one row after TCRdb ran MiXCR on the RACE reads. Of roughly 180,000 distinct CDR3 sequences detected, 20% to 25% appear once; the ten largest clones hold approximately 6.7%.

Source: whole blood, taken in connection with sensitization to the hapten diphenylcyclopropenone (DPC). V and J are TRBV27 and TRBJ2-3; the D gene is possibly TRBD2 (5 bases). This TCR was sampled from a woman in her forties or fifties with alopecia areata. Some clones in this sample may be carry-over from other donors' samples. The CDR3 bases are TGTGCCAGCAGTTTATCGTACGGGAACGGGGATACGCAGTATTTT. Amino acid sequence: CASSLSYGNGDTQYF.